This T cell receptor (beta chain) was captured by sequencing in a study of CD4+ T cells in melanoma. The repertoire was sequenced with immunoSEQ multiplex PCR; TCRdb's copy has only in-frame clones and lacks some. The sample lists 45,000 or so clones; about 91% were seen once. Study-level findings and limits: CD8+ T cell, macrophage and B cell function reportedly correlated with neoantigen-specific CD4+ T cells.

This clone is a singleton in its sample. Its antigen is not identified. Germline CDR1 reads SGHRS; CDR2 reads YFSETQ. The V and J ends lost 4 bases and 1 base, in that order; junction bases with no gene match: 6. CDR3 length equals 16 residues. The rearrangement joins TRBV5-1 to TRBJ2-2; 8 positions agree with TRBD1. The TCR was taken from a human donor with melanoma. The specimen was peripheral blood. CDR3 loop: CASSLTGVVNTGELFF. CDR3 coding DNA: TGCGCCAGCAGCCTGACAGGGGTGGTGAACACCGGGGAGCTGTTTTTT.